These 13 T cell receptor beta chains share one sample of origin, sequenced in a study of cytomegalovirus exposure and HLA in healthy donors. Both 60 Vbeta primers and 13 Jbeta primers went into the PCR. The protocol was immunoSEQ multiplex PCR, while the TCRdb copy is restricted to in-frame clones and leaves out a portion. The table gives about 140,000 clones; the top ten clones make up more than 0.8% of it. Sequencing used PBMCs. Every receptor here comes from a male donor in good health and CMV-seronegative.

The gene calls are TRBV25-1 and TRBJ2-1; 8 bases match TRBD1. CDR3 size: 13 residues. Germline loops: CDR1 MGHDK, CDR2 SYGVNS. V gave up 10 bases and J gave up 6 bases; unmatched junction bases: 8. The CDR3 region is CATRGQGANEQFF. The CDR3 DNA is TGTGCCACCAGGGGGCAGGGTGCCAATGAGCAGTTCTTC.

The rearrangement uses TRBV19 and TRBJ1-2; D is undetermined. With 4 bases removed from V and 6 bases from J, the gap between germline ends came to 18 bases. Germline CDR1 is LNHDA and CDR2 is SQIVND (reference sequence). This CDR3 is built from 15 residues. In nucleotides, the CDR3 is TGTGCCAGTAGTAATGGGCCTCGACAACTAGATGGCTACACCTTC. Amino acid sequence: CASSNGPRQLDGYTF.

The chain has TRBV6-6 and TRBJ2-7, with 10 bases identical to TRBD2. The V and J ends lost 6 bases and 2 bases, in that order; junction bases with no gene match: 7. The CDR3 is 15 amino acids. CDR1 is MNHNY and CDR2 is SVGAGI in the germline V gene (reference sequence). The CDR3 DNA reads as TGTGCCAGCAGGGTGACTAGCGGGCTTACCTACGAGCAGTACTTC. It codes for CASRVTSGLTYEQYF.

V and J are TRBV18 and TRBJ1-6, with TRBD1 as a possible D gene (5 bases). Trimming removed 3 bases from V and 6 bases from J, with 15 bases in between. CDR1 and CDR2 (germline): KGHSH, LQKENI. CDR3 length: 16 residues. The CDR3 DNA reads as TGTGCCAGCTCACCCCCAGGGCGCCAAAGTAATTCACCCCTCCACTTT. Translated: CASSPPGRQSNSPLHF.

The gene calls are TRBV6-5 and TRBJ2-7, with 11 positions matching TRBD2. Germline V CDR1 and CDR2: MNHEY, SVGAGI. There are 14 residues in the CDR3. V lost 5 bases and J lost 5; bases outside the gene matches: 5. The CDR3 sequence: CASSTSGSPHEQYF. The DNA for the CDR3 is TGTGCCAGCAGTACTAGCGGGAGCCCACACGAGCAGTACTTC.

The chain carries TRBV30 and TRBJ1-5; D not certain. This CDR3 has 12 residues. From germline, CDR1 is GTSNPN and CDR2 SVGIG (reference sequence). Trimming cost V 4 bases and J 4 bases, with 8 bases left between them. The CDR3 bases are TGTGCCTGGAACAGCCCAAATCAGCCCCAGCATTTT. Translation: CAWNSPNQPQHF.

The gene calls are TRBV6-5 and TRBJ2-3; D gene unclear. This CDR3 is 14 amino acids long. V was shortened by 0 bases and J by 4 bases, with 8 bases between the two germline ends. The V gene's germline CDR1 is MNHEY and CDR2 SVGAGI. Written as DNA, the CDR3 is TGTGCCAGCAGTTACTCATCCCCCGCAGATACGCAGTATTTT. Its translation: CASSYSSPADTQYF.

This chain links TRBV12-5 with TRBJ1-1, with D unresolved. Trimming pared 4 bases from V and 1 base from J, leaving 7 bases between. CDR3 length equals 13 residues. The germline CDR1 and CDR2 sequences are LGHNT and FRNRAP. CDR3 in amino acids: CASGSDKNTEAFF. The CDR3 DNA sequence: TGTGCTAGTGGTTCAGACAAGAACACTGAAGCTTTCTTT.

J is TRBJ2-5 and V is TRBV19; TRBD1 matches at 8 bases. The V and J ends lost 6 bases and 7 bases, in that order; junction bases with no gene match: 4. Germline assignment: CDR1 LNHDA and CDR2 SQIVND (reference sequence). CDR3 size: 12 residues. For the CDR3, the DNA is TGTGCCAGTAGACAGGGGGTTGGGACCCAGTACTTC. Protein sequence: CASRQGVGTQYF.

V and J are TRBV6-5 and TRBJ2-5; no clear D. The CDR3 covers 11 residues. Trimming removed 2 bases from V and 5 bases from J, with 3 bases in between. CDR1 and CDR2 from the germline V gene are MNHEY and SVGAGI. CDR3 in DNA: TGTGCCAGCAGTTACGGCGAGACCCAGTACTTC. Its protein product is CASSYGETQYF.

Comments on this clone: Different DNA sequences within this sample yield the same CDR3. V usage is TRBV7-2 and J usage is TRBJ1-2; possible D gene TRBD1, 5 bases. CDR3 length: 13 amino acids. Trimming removed 3 bases from V and 2 bases from J, with 7 bases in between. The germline gives CDR1 SGHTA, CDR2 FQGNSA. The CDR3 here is CASSFDSNYGYTF. The CDR3 nucleotides read TGTGCCAGCAGCTTCGACAGCAACTATGGCTACACCTTC.

This chain uses TRBV27 with TRBJ2-1; D might be TRBD2 (6 bases). The germline gives CDR1 MNHEY, CDR2 SMNVEV (reference sequence). The V end was cut by 1 base, the J end by 3 bases, with 25 bases between. The CDR3 sequence is 20 residues long. The CDR3 spells CASSLFPLGTLAQHYNEQFF. The CDR3 bases are TGTGCCAGCAGTTTATTTCCGTTGGGGACTCTCGCTCAGCACTACAATGAGCAGTTCTTC.

V is TRBV28 and J is TRBJ2-7; D might be TRBD1 (6 bases). Trimming stripped 3 bases from V and 2 bases from J, with 8 bases between. The CDR3 has 13 amino acids. CDR1 MDHEN and CDR2 SYDVKM come from the germline V gene. The CDR3 nucleotides are TGTGCCAGCAGTTTGGGGGCGACCTACGAGCAGTACTTC. This encodes CASSLGATYEQYF. Filled out from reference TRBV28 and TRBJ2-7, the complete variable domain reads DVKVTQSSRYLVKRTGEKVFLECVQDMDHENMFWYRQDPGLGLRLIYFSYDVKMKEKGDIPEGYSVSREKKERFSLILESASTNQTSMYLCASSLGATYEQYFGPGTRLTVT.